This T cell receptor beta chain was sequenced for a study of early T cells in non-severe SARS-CoV-2 infection. TCRdb reprocessed the 5' RACE reads via MiXCR and lists one record per CDR3 protein. Among about 58,000 distinct CDR3 sequences listed, 9.5% to 15% were seen once. This sequence was found in an adult who was a healthcare worker with PCR-confirmed SARS-CoV-2 infection or an uninfected control (not recorded which). The specimen sequenced was whole blood.

CDR3 sequence (DNA): TGCGCCAGCAGTATTACGGGAGGCGCTACGCAGTATTTT. Translated: CASSITGGATQYF. The rearrangement uses TRBV10-1 and TRBJ2-3; 7 bases line up with TRBD2. The CDR3 runs to 13 residues. Germline CDR1 and CDR2: WNHNN and SYGVQD (reference sequence). V lost 5 bases to trimming and J lost 8 bases; unmatched junction nucleotides: 7.